This T cell receptor beta chain was obtained from a study of shared clonotypes between healthy human individuals. Across the whole study: The donors, a couple of women and a few men, were aged 18 to 49. Each donor had three CD4 naive, three CD4 memory, two CD8 naive and one CD8 memory plate.

The assay was immunoSEQ multiplex PCR, and TCRdb's table has in-frame clones only and misses some. This table holds under 1,100,000 clones, about 75% found once. CD4+ cells yielded CD45RA+ naive and CD45RA-negative memory subsets. Comments on this clone: Its antigen is still unknown.

After removal of 4 bases from V and 3 bases from J, the junction contained 8 bases not matched to a gene. The CDR3 has 15 residues. The germline CDR1 and CDR2 sequences are SGHRS and YFSETQ. Study observations and caveats: Donor clonotype sharing was expected to depend on sequencing depth.

The sequenced material came from memory CD4+ T cells sorted from blood. The subset denotes: CD45RA-negative fraction. The receptor was derived from a man in his late teens or twenties in good health. The chain couples TRBV5-1 to TRBJ2-3; 7 bases are shared with TRBD1. CDR3 coding DNA: TGCGCCAGCAGCGGTCCGGGACAGCTGACAGATACGCAGTATTTT. Translating it yields CASSGPGQLTDTQYF.